This T cell receptor beta chain was recorded in a study of OX40 agonist ivuxolimab in advanced cancers. Overall study: Patients undergoing dose escalation presented with hepatocellular carcinoma, melanoma, renal cell or head and neck cancer. Of mixed ages from about 20 to 90 and averaging around 60 years, the group was 65% to 85% male.

The ends lost 5 bases at V and 4 bases at J; junction bases unmatched: 11. The CDR3 is 16 amino acids. The V gene's germline CDR1 is SSHAT and CDR2 FNYEAQ (reference sequence). Regarding this clone: The antigen remains unidentified.

General observations from the study: Averaged across samples, CD8+ T cells carried more expanded clones than CD4+ did. Which antigen the expanded peripheral T cells recognized is unknown.

Method: immunoSEQ multiplex PCR; TCRdb's copy keeps in-frame clones and lacks some. Of over 60,000 clones listed, 85% are singletons. The source material was CD4+ or CD8+ T cells sorted from blood, sampled in a trial of the OX40 agonist ivuxolimab. This TCR came from an adult with an advanced solid tumor such as melanoma, head and neck, liver or kidney cancer. J is TRBJ2-5 and V is TRBV7-7; 9 bases fit TRBD2. The CDR3 DNA sequence: TGTGCCAGCAGCCCGACTAGCGGAAATCGAGGAGAGACCCAGTACTTC. As protein: CASSPTSGNRGETQYF.